This entry lists 10 T cell receptor beta chains sequenced from one sample in a study of T cells in Graves' hyperthyroidism and ophthalmopathy. The TCR beta CDR3 regions underwent amplification using RNA transcripts as the source. RT-PCR in the first round (using the HTBI primer set) targeted the TCR CDR3. TCRdb analysed the multiplex PCR reads with MiXCR anew, one entry per CDR3 protein. The sample yields almost 250,000 distinct CDR3 sequences, about 25% seen once. Sequencing was done on a sample of blood. The receptor source for this set is a woman between 35 and 50 years old with Graves' ophthalmopathy.

DNA for the CDR3: TGCAGTGCTAGTAAGGGTCGGATGAACACTGAAGCTTTCTTT. Encoded protein: CSASKGRMNTEAFF. V and J are TRBV20-1 and TRBJ1-1; D remains ambiguous. Trimming stripped 3 bases from V and 0 bases from J, with 11 bases between. The germline gives CDR1 DFQATT, CDR2 SNEGSKA (reference sequence). The CDR3 is 14 amino acids.

This clonotype was recorded at least ten times. The chain employs TRBV7-2 and TRBJ1-1, with D uncertain. From germline, CDR1 is SGHTA and CDR2 FQGNSA. This CDR3 has 14 residues. V was pared by 3 bases and J by 1 base, with 9 bases between. Written as DNA, the CDR3 is TGTGCCAGCAGCTTGTTATATGGGAACACTGAAGCTTTCTTT. Translated: CASSLLYGNTEAFF.

V usage is TRBV6-5 and J usage is TRBJ1-6; D gene unclear. The CDR3 runs 16 residues. CDR1 is MNHEY, CDR2 SVGAGI, per germline. V was trimmed by 0 bases and J by 6 bases, leaving 12 bases between them. CDR3 protein: CASSYSGPTGNSPLHF. The CDR3 coding sequence is TGTGCCAGCAGTTACTCAGGTCCGACCGGTAATTCACCCCTCCACTTT.

This clonotype appeared many times. This sequence joins TRBV15 and TRBJ2-5, with 10 bases identical to TRBD2. V shed 0 bases, J shed 5 bases, and the junction held 6 bases outside the gene matches. Germline assignment: CDR1 LNHNV and CDR2 YYDKDF (reference sequence). CDR3 length equals 16 residues. As DNA, the CDR3 is TGTGCCACCAGCAGAGATCCAGCGGGAGGGGGGGAGACCCAGTACTTC. It encodes CATSRDPAGGGETQYF.

This clonotype was observed many times. The chain combines TRBV4-1 with TRBJ2-7; 7 bases are a match to TRBD1. Germline CDR1 is MGHRA and CDR2 is YSYEKL. V lost 1 base and J lost 4; bases outside the gene matches: 4. This CDR3 is 14 amino acids long. The CDR3 DNA sequence: TGCGCCAGCAGCCAAGGGACAGGAAAATACGAGCAGTACTTC. Its translation: CASSQGTGKYEQYF.

The V call is TRBV30, the J call TRBJ2-2; D gene ambiguous. The germline V gene has CDR1 GTSNPN and CDR2 SVGIG (reference sequence). The V end lost 0 bases, the J end lost 7 bases, and 9 bases lay between the germline ends. CDR3 length: 13 amino acids. The CDR3: CAWSVQVGGELFF. CDR3 DNA sequence: TGTGCCTGGAGTGTACAAGTGGGCGGGGAGCTGTTTTTT. Full variable domain (missing parts from reference TRBV30 and TRBJ2-2): SQTIHQWPATLVQPVGSPLSLECTVEGTSNPNLYWYRQAAGRGLQLLFYSVGIGQISSEVPQNLSASRPQDRQFILSSKKLLLSDSGFYLCAWSVQVGGELFFGEGSRLTVL.

This clonotype was seen ten or more times. The genes are TRBV2 and TRBJ1-1; D perhaps matches TRBD1 (5 bases). Germline CDR1 is SNHLY and CDR2 is FYNNEI. Trimming cost V 4 bases and J 4 bases, with 10 bases left between them. The CDR3 covers 13 residues. The CDR3 loop is CASSVQGFTEAFF. DNA of the CDR3: TGTGCCAGCAGTGTCCAGGGTTTCACTGAAGCTTTCTTT.

Many counts were recorded for this clonotype. For the CDR3, the DNA is TGTGCCAGCAGTTTATGGGACGGACAGGGGGCAAATCAGCCCCAGCATTTT. Amino acids: CASSLWDGQGANQPQHF. The rearrangement links TRBV28 to TRBJ1-5, with 11 bases matching TRBD1. J was trimmed by 4 bases and V by 0 bases; bases with no gene match: 5. In germline, CDR1 is MDHEN, CDR2 SYDVKM. The CDR3 length is 17 residues.

The chain joins TRBV5-1 to TRBJ1-2; 8 nucleotides line up with TRBD1. Looked up from germline, CDR1 is SGHRS and CDR2 is YFSETQ. This CDR3 spans 14 amino acids. V lost 2 bases and J lost 7; bases outside the gene matches: 7. The CDR3 sequence is CASSLPDRGGGYTF. CDR3 sequence (DNA): TGCGCCAGCAGCTTACCCGACAGGGGAGGTGGCTACACCTTC.

This clonotype was seen at least ten times. The rearrangement uses TRBV2 and TRBJ2-7; D remains ambiguous. The CDR3 loop spans 13 amino acids. Germline V gene data show CDR1 as SNHLY and CDR2 as FYNNEI. V gave up 7 bases and J gave up 3 bases, with 13 bases separating them. For the CDR3, the DNA is TGTGCCAGCACCGATCCGAGGCACTACGAGCAGTACTTC. Protein product: CASTDPRHYEQYF.